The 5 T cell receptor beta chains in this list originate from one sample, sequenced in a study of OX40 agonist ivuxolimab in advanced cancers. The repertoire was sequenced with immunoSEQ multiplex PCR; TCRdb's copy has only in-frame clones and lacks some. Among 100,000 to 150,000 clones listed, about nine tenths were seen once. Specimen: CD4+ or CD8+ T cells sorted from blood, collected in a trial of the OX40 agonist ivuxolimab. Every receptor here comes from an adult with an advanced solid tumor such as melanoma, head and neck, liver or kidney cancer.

The CDR3 reads CASSLALGGFNEQFF. CDR3 sequence (DNA): TGCGCCAGCAGCCTCGCCCTGGGGGGCTTCAATGAGCAGTTCTTC. The V and J genes are TRBV5-1 and TRBJ2-1; perhaps D is TRBD1 or TRBD2 (6 bases each). This CDR3 is built from 15 residues. Germline-derived CDR1 and CDR2 are SGHRS and YFSETQ. V lost 4 bases and J lost 6, with 17 bases in between. Full variable domain (remainder filled in from reference TRBV5-1 and TRBJ2-1): KAGVTQTPRYLIKTRGQQVTLSCSPISGHRSVSWYQQTPGQGLQFLFEYFSETQRNKGNFPGRFSGRQFSNSRSEMNVSTLELGDSALYLCASSLALGGFNEQFFGPGTRLTVL.

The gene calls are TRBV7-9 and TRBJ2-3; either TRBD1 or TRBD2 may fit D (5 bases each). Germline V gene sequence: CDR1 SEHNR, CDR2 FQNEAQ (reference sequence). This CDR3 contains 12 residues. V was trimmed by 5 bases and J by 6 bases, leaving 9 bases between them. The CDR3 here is CASSGAGDTQYF. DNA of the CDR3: TGTGCCAGCAGCGGGGCGGGTGATACGCAGTATTTT.

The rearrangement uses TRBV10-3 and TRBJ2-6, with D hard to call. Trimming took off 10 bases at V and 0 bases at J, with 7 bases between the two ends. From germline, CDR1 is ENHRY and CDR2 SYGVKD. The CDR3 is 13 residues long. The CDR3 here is CATTVSGANVLTF. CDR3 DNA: TGTGCCACCACAGTCTCTGGGGCCAACGTCCTGACTTTC.

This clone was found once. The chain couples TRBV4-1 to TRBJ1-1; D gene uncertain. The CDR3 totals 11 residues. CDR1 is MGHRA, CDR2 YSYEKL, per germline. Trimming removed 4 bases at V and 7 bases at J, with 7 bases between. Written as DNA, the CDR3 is TGCGCCAGCAGCCGACACGGTGAAGCTTTCTTT. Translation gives CASSRHGEAFF.

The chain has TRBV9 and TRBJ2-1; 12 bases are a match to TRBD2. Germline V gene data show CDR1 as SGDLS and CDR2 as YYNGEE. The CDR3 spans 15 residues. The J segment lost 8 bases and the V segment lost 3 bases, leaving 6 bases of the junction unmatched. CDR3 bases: TGTGCCAGCAGCGCCGGACTAGCGGGGTGGGATGAGCAGTTCTTC. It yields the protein CASSAGLAGWDEQFF.